This record concerns one T cell receptor (beta chain) sequence. Its antigen remains unidentified. Per-nucleotide qualities are absent, and no much larger clonotype sits a single base away. Different DNA sequences within this sample yield the same CDR3. Libraries came from the immunoSEQ multiplex PCR assay. TCRdb mirrors the immuneACCESS table, restricted to in-frame sequences. Some clones are absent from its copies; in checked studies, under half trace to an unresolved V gene, and the reason for the others is unknown. This sample holds 500,000 to 850,000 clones; about 87% were observed only once. The top ten constitute 0.0094% of the sample. This sample was included in a study of shared T cell receptors in the human thymus (dated by TCRdb to the early 2020s). For context, the study as a whole: The study investigated the way shared, self-reactive T-cell receptor alpha chains are produced in the human thymus.

The CDR3 goes from the cysteine to the phenylalanine over 16 residues. This entry keeps only the CDR3 DNA: 48 bases, framed from base 1. The V end loses 6 bases and the J end loses 2 bases, and a stretch of 17 bases separates them. The germline V gene encodes CDR1 MDHEN and CDR2 SYDVKM. The same sample was also studied in work on human thymus T cells. Drawing on the second study: Immunologically healthy infants undergoing open corrective cardiac surgery for congenital heart defects in Finland were used as donors. Thymus tissue was obtained as surgical resects removed during corrective cardiac surgery. Usage of V and J gene segments appeared to be biased in both the thymic and the peripheral blood repertoires. The related research found that thymic TCR repertoires overlapped highly between unrelated individuals. The study described the TCR alpha and beta repertoires in about eight infant thymus samples and a few matching peripheral blood samples. The infant donors were about 6 to 244 days old, and the cohort included five to seven males and a couple of females. Thymocytes were mechanically released from the tissue and were stored as pellets of about 10-30 million cells at -70 degrees C. A QIAsymphony instrument was used to extract genomic DNA from frozen cell pellets. The immunoSEQ multiplex PCR assay was used to amplify the TCRB and TCRAD loci from a standardized quantity of quality-controlled genomic DNA. The amplicons covered the V(D)J region and were long enough to include the CDR3 and to identify the V and J genes. Amplicon sequencing was performed on an Illumina platform through the commercial immunoSEQ service. Primer bias and sequencing errors were corrected as previously described, and TCRAD and TCRB were defined on the basis of the IMGT database. The repertoires were analysed using immunoSEQ Analyzer 3.0 and VDJTools for basic statistics, V/J segment usage, diversity estimates, rarefaction and pairwise overlap. Chao1, ChaoE, Efron-Thisted, Shannon and inverse Simpson indices were used to estimate diversity, which was also estimated on datasets down-sampled to the smallest sample. Repertoire overlap used strict matching of CDR3 nucleotide sequence, V gene and J gene, with Jaccard-based multidimensional scaling clustering. On average, thymus samples yielded 800,000 or so unique TCRB clonotypes, whereas blood samples yielded around 84,000.

The sample was thymocytes. The sequence is built from TRBV28 and TRBJ1-5; too little of a D gene remains to name it. This clonotype was sampled from a boy in the first two years of life with a congenital heart defect. Donor details come from another sample of the same person, matched by shared clones. The CDR3 amino acid sequence is: CASSPRRAWGNQPQHF. The DNA sequence is TGTGCCAGCAGCCCTCGGCGGGCTTGGGGCAATCAGCCCCAGCATTTT. With the portions outside the CDR3 filled from the reference TRBV28 and TRBJ1-5 genes, the complete variable region becomes DVKVTQSSRYLVKRTGEKVFLECVQDMDHENMFWYRQDPGLGLRLIYFSYDVKMKEKGDIPEGYSVSREKKERFSLILESASTNQTSMYLCASSPRRAWGNQPQHFGDGTRLSIL.